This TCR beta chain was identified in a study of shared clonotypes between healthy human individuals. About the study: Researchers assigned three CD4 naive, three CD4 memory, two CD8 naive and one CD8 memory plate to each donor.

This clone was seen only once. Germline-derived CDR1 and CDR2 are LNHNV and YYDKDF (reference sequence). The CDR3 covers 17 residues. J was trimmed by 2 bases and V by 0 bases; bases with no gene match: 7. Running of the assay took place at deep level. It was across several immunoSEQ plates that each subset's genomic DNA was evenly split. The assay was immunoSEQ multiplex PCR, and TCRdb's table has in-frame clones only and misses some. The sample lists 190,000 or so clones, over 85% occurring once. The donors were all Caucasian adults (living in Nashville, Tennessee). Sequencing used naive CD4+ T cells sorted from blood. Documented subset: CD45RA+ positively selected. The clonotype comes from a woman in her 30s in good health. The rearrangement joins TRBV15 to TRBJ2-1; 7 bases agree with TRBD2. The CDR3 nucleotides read TGTGCCACCAGCAGAGATTTGGCGGGAGCCACCTACAATGAGCAGTTCTTC. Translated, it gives CATSRDLAGATYNEQFF.